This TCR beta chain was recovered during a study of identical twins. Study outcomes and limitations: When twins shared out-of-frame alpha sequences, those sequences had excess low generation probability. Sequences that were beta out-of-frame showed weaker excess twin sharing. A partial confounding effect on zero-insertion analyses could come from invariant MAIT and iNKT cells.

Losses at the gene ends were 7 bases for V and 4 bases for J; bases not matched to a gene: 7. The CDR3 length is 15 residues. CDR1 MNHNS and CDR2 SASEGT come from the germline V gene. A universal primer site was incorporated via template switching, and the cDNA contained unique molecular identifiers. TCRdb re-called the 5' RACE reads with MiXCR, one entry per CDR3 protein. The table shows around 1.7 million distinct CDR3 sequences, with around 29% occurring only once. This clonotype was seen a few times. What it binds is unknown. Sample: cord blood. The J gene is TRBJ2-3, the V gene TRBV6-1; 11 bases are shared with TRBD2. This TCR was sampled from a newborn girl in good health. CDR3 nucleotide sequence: TGTGCCAGCACTAGTAGCGGGGGGGTTGCAGATACGCAGTATTTT. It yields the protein CASTSSGGVADTQYF.